This T cell receptor (beta chain) originates from a study of Tregs in tolerant kidney transplant recipients. The overall study: CD4+CD25+CD127- cells came from roughly three-day belatacept mixed lymphocyte reactions, some with approximately 5-day graft donor restimulation.

Regarding this clone: Its antigen is currently unknown.

CDR1 and CDR2 from the germline V gene are MNHEY and SVGAGI. Trimming took off 2 bases at V and 7 bases at J, with 17 bases between the two ends. The CDR3 length is 15 residues. Repertoires were generated with immunoSEQ multiplex PCR, while TCRdb's copy carries only in-frame clones and drops some. The data show approximately 20,000 clones, with about three fifths seen just once and approximately 3.4% held by the top ten. The specimen was Tregs from blood cultured with allogeneic cells. This rearrangement joins TRBV6-5 to TRBJ1-2, with D perhaps matching TRBD1 (6 bases). The clonotype comes from a human donor in good health. The CDR3 DNA follows: TGTGCCAGCAGTTACGATCAGGGGTGGGGCGGTGGCTACACCTTC. Encoded protein: CASSYDQGWGGGYTF.